This TCR beta chain was retrieved from a study of cytomegalovirus exposure and HLA in healthy donors. Germline values: CDR1 MNHEY, CDR2 SVGAGI. The CDR3 spans 12 residues. Trimming removed 5 bases from V and 5 bases from J, with 9 bases in between. These donors were members of the roughly 120-subject validation cohort, a group separate from the roughly 670-subject first cohort. This table comes from immunoSEQ multiplex PCR, and its TCRdb copy is limited to in-frame clones, with some not included. The sample includes some 120,000 clones, 88% of them seen just once. This clone was observed a handful of times. Its antigen is unidentified. General study findings and limits: The listing of about 150 TCR beta chains classed them as cytomegalovirus-associated.

Material for sequencing was PBMCs. V and J are TRBV6-5 and TRBJ1-2; a possible D gene is TRBD1 (6 bases). The sequence was obtained from a man younger than 40 in good health and CMV-seronegative. This chain's CDR3 is CASSVQGYGYTF. CDR3 sequence (DNA): TGTGCCAGCAGTGTACAGGGTTATGGCTACACCTTC.